This TCR beta chain was obtained from a study of shared clonotypes between healthy human individuals. Study-level information: Aged 18 to 49, the donors were a couple of women and a few men.

CDR1 is SGHAT, CDR2 FQNNGV, per germline. V was pared by 1 base and J by 10 bases, with 4 bases of the junction left unmatched. This CDR3 spans 14 amino acids. The authors loaded roughly 200 ng DNA, about 30,000 T cell genomes, into sorted-subset replicate PCRs. The table came from immunoSEQ multiplex PCR; TCRdb's copy has only in-frame clones and leaves some out. This repertoire shows 780,000 or so clones, 55% to 80% found once; its top ten account for under 2%. This chain connects TRBV11-2 to TRBJ2-1; TRBD2 agrees at 10 bases. What was sequenced was memory CD4+ T cells sorted from blood. Subset in this sample: CD45RA-negative fraction. The TCR was taken from a woman in her 30s in good health. DNA of the CDR3: TGTGCCAGCAGCTTAGCCGGACTAGCGGACGAGCAGTTCTTC. This sequence encodes CASSLAGLADEQFF.